The present TCR beta chain was sequenced within a study of OX40 agonist ivuxolimab in advanced cancers. General study points: On average, a greater number of expanded clones characterised CD8+ T cells relative to CD4+. At 0.1 to 3.0 mg/kg, clonal expansion of CD4+ and CD8+ blood T cells had occurred by week 6.

Notes on this clone: Its target is not known.

The data were produced by immunoSEQ multiplex PCR, yet TCRdb's version contains in-frame clones alone and is incomplete. This repertoire shows some 80,000 clones, 87% found once; its top ten account for around 0.54%. V dropped 4 bases and J dropped 6; count of bases not matched to a gene: 4. Germline lookup yields CDR1 MNHNY and CDR2 SVGAGI (reference sequence). CDR3 length equals 16 residues. The clonotype was recovered from an adult with an advanced solid tumor such as melanoma, head and neck, liver or kidney cancer. The gene calls are TRBV6-6 and TRBJ1-6; TRBD1 matches 12 bases. The sequencing used CD4+ or CD8+ T cells sorted from blood, collected in a trial of the OX40 agonist ivuxolimab. The CDR3 region has the DNA TGTGCCAGCAGTTCCGGGACAGGGGGCCTTAATTCACCCCTCCACTTT. Translating gives CASSSGTGGLNSPLHF.